The 23 T cell receptor beta chains below all came from one sample that was sequenced in a study of regulatory T cells in long-lasting Graves disease. Arm-PCR of CDR3 regions and iRepertoire HTBI primers were the basis on which TCR beta libraries were built. Using its own MiXCR run on the multiplex PCR reads, TCRdb lists one record per CDR3 protein. The top ten clones hold around a sixth of a sample with about 460,000 distinct CDR3 sequences, around 15% of them seen once. Indicated time point: newly diagnosed GD, antithyroid drugs for less than 3 months. Extracted RNA from PBMCs served as the source of the TCR library. These data are also associated with another study on T cells in Graves' hyperthyroidism and ophthalmopathy.

This sample comprised peripheral blood mononuclear cells (PBMCs), obtained at new diagnosis, from a patient treated with antithyroid drugs. Receptor source: a woman in her forties or fifties with Graves disease.

The gene calls are TRBV7-6 and TRBJ2-5; 7 bases line up with TRBD2. V lost 5 bases and J lost 2; bases outside the gene matches: 8. The germline V gene has CDR1 SGHVS and CDR2 FNYEAQ. The CDR3 is 15 residues long. The CDR3 DNA sequence: TGTGCCAGCAGCACGAACCTAGCGGCTCAAGAGACCCAGTACTTC. Its translation is CASSTNLAAQETQYF.

Ten or more counts support this clonotype. V gene TRBV2 combines with J gene TRBJ2-7; 11 bases are a match to TRBD1. CDR1 and CDR2 from the germline V gene are SNHLY and FYNNEI. The CDR3 extends over 15 amino acids. With V trimmed by 6 bases and J by 3 bases, 7 bases remained unmatched. CDR3 sequence: CASSPRTGGGYEQYF. DNA of the CDR3: TGTGCCAGCAGCCCCAGGACAGGGGGCGGCTACGAGCAGTACTTC. The variable domain in full, completed from reference TRBV2 and TRBJ2-7, reads EPEVTQTPSHQVTQMGQEVILRCVPISNHLYFYWYRQILGQKVEFLVSFYNNEISEKSEIFDDQFSVERPDGSNFTLKIRSTKLEDSAMYFCASSPRTGGGYEQYFGPGTRLTVT.

The rearrangement joins TRBV25-1 to TRBJ1-2; 7 positions match TRBD1. With 7 bases clipped from V and 8 bases from J, the junction kept 13 bases outside the gene matches. This CDR3 comprises 14 residues. CDR1 is MGHDK and CDR2 is SYGVNS in the germline V gene. The CDR3 sequence: CASKPRGQGGGYTF. CDR3 DNA sequence: TGTGCCAGCAAGCCAAGGGGGCAGGGTGGCGGCTACACCTTC.

CDR3: CASTPSGATYEQYF. The DNA of the CDR3 is TGTGCCAGTACCCCTAGCGGAGCTACCTACGAGCAGTACTTC. V is TRBV19 and J is TRBJ2-7; 7 bases fit TRBD2. J was trimmed by 2 bases and V by 7 bases; bases with no gene match: 8. The CDR3 contains 14 residues. Germline CDR1 reads LNHDA; CDR2 reads SQIVND (reference sequence).

There are many counts of this clonotype. This chain joins TRBV11-1 and TRBJ1-2, with D perhaps matching TRBD1 (6 bases). Per the germline V gene, CDR1 is SGHAT and CDR2 is FQDESV (reference sequence). The V gene lost 3 bases and the J gene lost 7 bases, with 12 bases spanning the gap. The CDR3 is made up of 13 amino acids. The DNA of the CDR3 is TGTGCCAGCAGCTTGGAAGGGGGGTCTGGCTACACCTTC. This sequence encodes CASSLEGGSGYTF.

This clonotype was counted at least ten times. CDR3 in DNA: TGTGCCAGCAGTTTCCGACGCCTCCGGGACAGGGGGCTAAATACGCAGTATTTT. Translation gives CASSFRRLRDRGLNTQYF. The chain recombines TRBV12-3 or TRBV12-4 with TRBJ2-3; 12 bases align to TRBD1. V trimming: 3 bases; J trimming: 7 bases; junction bases outside the gene matches: 14. The CDR3 contains 18 residues.

The chain is built from TRBV5-1 and TRBJ2-7, with D perhaps TRBD2 (6 bases). Between the trimmed V and J ends, which lost 7 bases and 5 bases, there was a span of 10 bases. Germline loops: CDR1 SGHRS, CDR2 YFSETQ. This CDR3 has 11 residues. CDR3: CASGGPDEQYF. The CDR3 DNA follows: TGCGCCAGCGGAGGGCCCGACGAGCAGTACTTC.

In its sample, this clonotype was seen once. A much larger clonotype is one base distant, so this may be a read error. This sequence joins TRBV13 and TRBJ2-3; D is undetermined. Trimming removed 5 bases at V and 7 bases at J, with 19 bases between. The V gene's germline CDR1 is PRHDT and CDR2 FYEKMQ (reference sequence). CDR3 length equals 15 residues. DNA for the CDR3: TGTGCCAGCAGCCCCCCTCGTCACAAAGGATATACGCAGTATTTT. Protein product: CASSPPRHKGYTQYF.

This clonotype was found many times. V and J are TRBV28 and TRBJ1-2, with 9 positions matching TRBD1. Trimming at V came to 5 bases and at J to 7 bases, leaving 5 bases not matched to a gene. The CDR3 totals 13 residues. Germline CDR1 and CDR2: MDHEN and SYDVKM. The CDR3 loop reads CASSGDRVTGYTF. DNA for the CDR3: TGTGCCAGCAGTGGGGACAGGGTGACTGGCTACACCTTC.

This clonotype was observed a few times. V is TRBV29-1 and J is TRBJ2-4; possible D gene TRBD2, 6 bases. V gave up 6 bases and J gave up 7 bases, with 10 bases separating them. The germline gives CDR1 SQVTM, CDR2 ANQGSEA. CDR3 length: 11 residues. CDR3 in DNA: TGCAGCGTAAGACGGGAGAACATTCAGTACTTC. Translation gives CSVRRENIQYF.

J is TRBJ1-1 and V is TRBV28; 7 bases line up with TRBD1. Germline V CDR1 and CDR2: MDHEN, SYDVKM. This CDR3 is 14 amino acids long. J lost 7 bases, V lost 7 bases, and 12 bases had no gene match. CDR3 sequence: CASNGPDREVEAFF. The CDR3 region has the DNA TGTGCCAGCAATGGCCCCGACAGGGAGGTTGAAGCTTTCTTT. The whole variable domain, remainder taken from reference TRBV28 and TRBJ1-1, is DVKVTQSSRYLVKRTGEKVFLECVQDMDHENMFWYRQDPGLGLRLIYFSYDVKMKEKGDIPEGYSVSREKKERFSLILESASTNQTSMYLCASNGPDREVEAFFGQGTRLTVV.

This clonotype was observed a few times. This chain joins TRBV19 and TRBJ1-5; D remains ambiguous. The germline V gene encodes CDR1 LNHDA and CDR2 SQIVND (reference sequence). V was clipped by 3 bases and J by 2 bases, with 11 bases between them. The CDR3 loop spans 15 amino acids. The CDR3 DNA sequence: TGTGCCAGTAGTATGGGTTTAGTGCGCAATCAGCCCCAGCATTTT. Encoded protein: CASSMGLVRNQPQHF.

Points on this clonotype: This may come from a read error, since a much larger clone is one base off. V is TRBV27 and J is TRBJ2-1, with 7 bases fitting TRBD1. CDR1 is MNHEY and CDR2 is SMNVEV in the germline V gene (reference sequence). This CDR3 contains 14 residues. CDR3 loop: CASSSDRGRFEQSF. The DNA of the CDR3 is TGTGCCAGCAGTTCCGATAGGGGGCGGTTTGAGCAGTCCTTC.

This rearrangement joins TRBV6-1 to TRBJ2-7; 9 nucleotides agree with TRBD2. The CDR3 has 15 amino acids. The germline CDR1 and CDR2 sequences are MNHNS and SASEGT. V lost 6 bases, J lost 2 bases, and 8 bases stayed unmatched. Here the CDR3 reads CASRTPSGMAYEQYF. The DNA for the CDR3 is TGTGCCAGCAGAACGCCTAGCGGGATGGCCTACGAGCAGTACTTC.

The J gene is TRBJ2-5, the V gene TRBV28; 10 bases agree with TRBD2. Germline assignment: CDR1 MDHEN and CDR2 SYDVKM. V was pared by 6 bases and J by 5 bases, with 9 bases of the junction left unmatched. This CDR3 contains 15 residues. CDR3 DNA sequence: TGTGCCAGCAGCCCCAGCGGGGGGGCGCGTGAGACCCAGTACTTC. This encodes CASSPSGGARETQYF.

This clonotype was detected ten times or more. The V call is TRBV11-3, the J call TRBJ2-3, with no clear D. The CDR3 has 15 amino acids. V was shortened by 3 bases and J by 0 bases, with 10 bases between the two germline ends. CDR1 and CDR2 (germline): SGHNT, YENEEA. The CDR3 nucleotides are TGTGCCAGCAGCTTCGGCGGAACTAGCACAGATACGCAGTATTTT. This encodes CASSFGGTSTDTQYF.

Remarks on this clonotype: This clone may be a read error of a much larger clone one base away. This chain connects TRBV18 to TRBJ2-7; possible D gene TRBD2, 5 bases. V lost 3 bases and J 2 bases, leaving 11 bases between the germline ends. The CDR3 contains 14 residues. Germline values: CDR1 KGHSH, CDR2 LQKENI. The CDR3 sequence is CASSPHGNAYEQYV. CDR3 DNA: TGTGCCAGCTCACCCCACGGGAATGCCTACGAGCAGTACGTC.

There are many counts of this clonotype. V usage is TRBV27 and J usage is TRBJ2-7; weak D call: TRBD1 (7 bases). V gave up 0 bases and J gave up 2 bases, with 14 bases separating them. The CDR3 spans 16 residues. Germline V gene sequence: CDR1 MNHEY, CDR2 SMNVEV (reference sequence). The CDR3 DNA reads TGTGCCAGCAGTTTATCCATCCCAGGGGGGACCTACGAGCAGTACTTC. Translated, it gives CASSLSIPGGTYEQYF.

This clonotype was counted a few times. The rearrangement joins TRBV9 to TRBJ1-1; 7 bases agree with TRBD1. The J segment lost 0 bases and the V segment lost 4 bases, leaving 12 bases of the junction unmatched. The CDR3 covers 17 residues. CDR1 is SGDLS and CDR2 is YYNGEE in the germline V gene. The CDR3 is CASSPRGGWAMNTEAFF. DNA for the CDR3: TGTGCCAGCAGCCCCAGGGGGGGCTGGGCCATGAACACTGAAGCTTTCTTT. The full variable domain, rest sourced from reference TRBV9 and TRBJ1-1, is DSGVTQTPKHLITATGQRVTLRCSPRSGDLSVYWYQQSLDQGLQFLIQYYNGEERAKGNILERFSAQQFPDLHSELNLSSLELGDSALYFCASSPRGGWAMNTEAFFGQGTRLTVV.

The gene calls are TRBV5-1 and TRBJ1-6; D is uncertain. V was shortened by 4 bases and J by 11 bases, with 10 bases between the two germline ends. Per the germline V gene, CDR1 is SGHRS and CDR2 is YFSETQ. The CDR3 extends over 12 amino acids. The CDR3 DNA follows: TGCGCCAGCAGCGTAGGATCGCCACCCCTCCACTTT. Translating it yields CASSVGSPPLHF.

V gene TRBV28 combines with J gene TRBJ2-7, with TRBD1 matching 8 bases. The CDR3 runs to 14 residues. After removal of 7 bases from V and 2 bases from J, the junction contained 7 bases not matched to a gene. The germline V gene has CDR1 MDHEN and CDR2 SYDVKM. This chain's CDR3 is CASTEQGVTYEQYF. The CDR3 nucleotides are TGTGCCAGCACCGAACAGGGGGTAACCTACGAGCAGTACTTC. The full variable domain, completed using reference TRBV28 and TRBJ2-7, is DVKVTQSSRYLVKRTGEKVFLECVQDMDHENMFWYRQDPGLGLRLIYFSYDVKMKEKGDIPEGYSVSREKKERFSLILESASTNQTSMYLCASTEQGVTYEQYFGPGTRLTVT.

This clonotype was observed many times. The chain links TRBV6-2 or TRBV6-3 to TRBJ2-2, with D perhaps matching TRBD2 (6 bases). Trimming stripped 2 bases from V and 5 bases from J, with 12 bases between. In germline, CDR1 is MNHEY, CDR2 SVGEGT. This CDR3 region has 15 residues. CDR3 coding DNA: TGTGCCAGCAGTTACCGGGACTCAACTACCGGGGAGCTGTTTTTT. This translates into CASSYRDSTTGELFF.

In its sample, this clonotype was seen a few times. V usage is TRBV29-1 and J usage is TRBJ2-3; 10 positions match TRBD2. This CDR3 has 15 residues. Trimming cost V 1 base and J 3 bases; bases outside gene matches: 4. Germline V CDR1 and CDR2: SQVTM, ANQGSEA. CDR3 loop: CSVEGTSGGTDTQYF. The CDR3 DNA reads as TGCAGCGTTGAAGGGACTAGCGGAGGAACAGATACGCAGTATTTT.